This record looks at one T cell receptor beta chain sequence and its context. Antigen: not known. Donors gave around 2.6 ml of blood apiece. The source of the sample is a study of monozygotic twins with inflammatory bowel disease. Notes on the study in general: Patient-to-patient differences in immunosuppressive treatment may have added variability to the repertoires. Among IBD patients, fewer clonotypes were shared with others than among healthy twins, especially with disease activity. Among the T cells, different subtypes could not be distinguished.

TCRdb re-called the 5' RACE reads; one entry per CDR3 protein, DNA not given. The table lists some 450,000 distinct CDR3 sequences. The CDR3 has 14 amino acids. The chain has TRBV12-3 or TRBV12-4 and TRBJ2-3; TCRdb designates TRBD2, a call that cannot be tested without DNA. The sample was blood. The TCR was taken from a human donor with ulcerative colitis or Crohn's disease, or a healthy co-twin of an affected twin (not recorded which). The CDR3 loop is CASSLGGGAFPQYF.